The text below deals with one T cell receptor beta chain. Its antigen is undetermined. Trimming stripped 3 bases from V and 5 bases from J, with 4 bases between. Germline CDR1 is MDHEN and CDR2 is SYDVKM. The CDR3 length is 12 residues. These data belong to a study of T cell repertoires in cytomegalovirus infection. TCRdb called the reads again in MiXCR, with one record for every CDR3 protein. The repertoire holds about 110,000 distinct CDR3 sequences, around 45% seen once, with around 70% in the top ten. Sequencing used CD8+ T cells from cultured PBMCs, obtained from culture after CMV antigen stimulation. This chain links TRBV28 with TRBJ2-2, with D uncertain. The sequence derives from a human donor in good health (CMV status not recorded). Some clones in this sample may be carry-over from other donors' samples. CDR3 sequence reads: CASSLRTGELFF. The DNA of the CDR3 is TGTGCCAGCAGTTTGCGGACCGGGGAGCTGTTTTTT. The whole variable domain, filled in from reference TRBV28 and TRBJ2-2, reads DVKVTQSSRYLVKRTGEKVFLECVQDMDHENMFWYRQDPGLGLRLIYFSYDVKMKEKGDIPEGYSVSREKKERFSLILESASTNQTSMYLCASSLRTGELFFGEGSRLTVL.